One and the same sample provided the 11 T cell receptor beta chains below, sequenced in a study of cytomegalovirus exposure and HLA in healthy donors. Amplification used 60 Vbeta primers and 13 Jbeta primers. Assay used: immunoSEQ multiplex PCR; TCRdb lists only in-frame clones, some missing. The table includes about 190,000 clones, approximately 85% detected once. The material sequenced was PBMCs. The receptors stem from a woman between 18 and 30 years old in good health and CMV-seronegative.

The chain employs TRBV4-1 and TRBJ1-1; perhaps TRBD1 as D (5 bases). Germline V gene sequence: CDR1 MGHRA, CDR2 YSYEKL. Trimming removed 0 bases from V and 6 bases from J, with 11 bases in between. The CDR3 is 14 residues long. The chain's CDR3 is CASSQDKGWAEAFF. CDR3 DNA: TGCGCCAGCAGCCAAGATAAGGGGTGGGCTGAAGCTTTCTTT.

The chain combines TRBV27 with TRBJ2-7; TRBD1 is a possible D gene (5 bases). V was clipped by 8 bases and J by 3 bases, with 17 bases between them. This CDR3 is 14 amino acids long. Germline-derived CDR1 and CDR2 are MNHEY and SMNVEV (reference sequence). This chain's CDR3 is CASPHTGLIYEQYF. CDR3 nucleotides: TGTGCCAGCCCCCATACAGGTTTAATCTACGAGCAGTACTTC.

This clone was detected only a few times. J is TRBJ1-1 and V is TRBV10-1; D perhaps matches TRBD1 (6 bases). V was trimmed by 2 bases and J by 11 bases, leaving 9 bases between them. This CDR3 is 11 amino acids long. Per the germline V gene, CDR1 is WNHNN and CDR2 is SYGVQD (reference sequence). Written as DNA, the CDR3 is TGCGCCAGCAGTGAGGGGACAACTGCTTTCTTT. Translation gives CASSEGTTAFF.

The CDR3 DNA reads TGTGCCAGCAGCCAATCTTTAGATACGCAGTATTTT. Residues: CASSQSLDTQYF. This sequence joins TRBV4-2 and TRBJ2-3, with D hard to call. The CDR3 sequence is 12 residues long. V lost 2 bases and J 5 bases, leaving 5 bases between the germline ends. The V gene's germline CDR1 is LGHNA and CDR2 YNFKEQ.

This chain links TRBV19 with TRBJ2-5, with 7 nucleotides matching TRBD1. Germline V gives CDR1 LNHDA, CDR2 SQIVND (reference sequence). This CDR3 comprises 13 residues. V lost 6 bases to trimming and J lost 1 base; unmatched junction nucleotides: 2. DNA for the CDR3: TGTGCCAGTAGGGACAGGCTCCAAGAGACCCAGTACTTC. Protein sequence: CASRDRLQETQYF.

The chain uses TRBV25-1 and TRBJ2-7, with 8 nucleotides matching TRBD2. Germline V gene data show CDR1 as MGHDK and CDR2 as SYGVNS. CDR3 length equals 16 residues. V shed 1 base and J 4 bases; nucleotides not matched to a gene: 9. CDR3 amino acids: CASSELGSGGYYEQYF. Here the CDR3 DNA reads TGTGCCAGCAGTGAATTAGGGAGCGGGGGCTATTACGAGCAGTACTTC.

V is TRBV2 and J is TRBJ2-7; 9 bases are shared with TRBD2. Losses at the gene ends were 3 bases for V and 3 bases for J; bases not matched to a gene: 3. Germline V gene lookup returns CDR1 SNHLY and CDR2 FYNNEI. This CDR3 has 14 amino acids. The CDR3 spells CASSEVSGGYEQYF. The CDR3 DNA reads as TGTGCCAGCAGTGAGGTTAGCGGGGGCTACGAGCAGTACTTC.

This chain joins TRBV4-2 and TRBJ2-2, with D unclear. CDR1 and CDR2 (germline): LGHNA, YNFKEQ. The length of the CDR3 is 15 residues. V was cut by 7 bases and J by 2 bases, with 14 bases left in between. In DNA form, the CDR3 reads TGTGCCAGCACTTACTCGGGTCTCAACACCGGGGAGCTGTTTTTT. Its translation: CASTYSGLNTGELFF.

This rearrangement joins TRBV11-2 to TRBJ1-4, with 10 bases matching TRBD1. This CDR3 has 17 residues. Losses at the gene ends were 3 bases for V and 4 bases for J; bases not matched to a gene: 8. Germline V gene data show CDR1 as SGHAT and CDR2 as FQNNGV. CDR3 in amino acids: CASSFVGTGAVNEKLFF. The CDR3 DNA follows: TGTGCCAGCAGCTTTGTCGGGACAGGGGCGGTTAATGAAAAACTGTTTTTT.

CDR3 loop: CASNNLYGQGSYNEQFF. The CDR3 DNA sequence: TGCGCCAGCAACAATCTTTATGGACAGGGGTCCTACAATGAGCAGTTCTTC. The gene calls are TRBV5-1 and TRBJ2-1; 9 nucleotides agree with TRBD1. V was clipped by 6 bases and J by 1 base; unmatched bases: 11. Germline V gives CDR1 SGHRS, CDR2 YFSETQ. This CDR3 is built from 17 residues.

Notes on this clone: The same CDR3 can be traced to other DNA sequences in this sample. J is TRBJ1-1 and V is TRBV6-1, with TRBD1 as a possible D gene (5 bases). CDR1 and CDR2 (germline): MNHNS, SASEGT. The CDR3 sequence is 16 residues long. Trimming took off 0 bases at V and 2 bases at J, with 13 bases between the two ends. CDR3 sequence reads: CASSEASTGPNTEAFF. The DNA of the CDR3 is TGTGCCAGCAGTGAAGCATCAACAGGACCTAACACTGAAGCTTTCTTT.